This T cell receptor beta chain came from a study of T cell responses to AZD1222 COVID-19 vaccine. Regarding the study as a whole: After the peak T cell response, and only then, were repertoires sampled. A mostly white British donor set with more females was recruited, and clonal diversity was possibly underestimated.

Profiling relied on immunoSEQ multiplex PCR, and the TCRdb table lists in-frame clones only, not all of them. The data show about 73,000 clones, with about nine tenths seen just once and around 19% held by the top ten. This CDR3 has 14 residues. The germline V gene encodes CDR1 KGHDR and CDR2 SFDVKD. The V end lost 4 bases, the J end lost 1 base, and 8 bases lay between the germline ends. In its sample, this clone was seen a few times. Its target is unknown. The sequence came from an adult in good health. The gene calls are TRBV24-1 and TRBJ2-3, with D uncertain. Sequencing used peripheral blood, obtained on day 0 of AZD1222 vaccination. Here the CDR3 reads CATSDSSGTDTQYF. Written as DNA, the CDR3 is TGTGCCACCAGTGACTCGAGCGGCACAGATACGCAGTATTTT.